The text below deals with one T cell receptor beta chain. Each CDR3 protein gets one entry after TCRdb re-called the RT-PCR reads with MiXCR. The sample yields about 700,000 distinct CDR3 sequences, more than 13% seen once. V shed 4 bases and J shed 0 bases, with 12 bases lying between them. The germline CDR1 and CDR2 sequences are SGHAT and FQNNGV. The CDR3 contains 15 residues. The genes are TRBV11-2 and TRBJ1-1; no definite D call. The source material was memory CD4+ T cells from blood. The clonotype was recovered from a female donor in good health, serving as a healthy control. The CDR3 sequence: CASSSRQDMNTEAFF. In nucleotides, the CDR3 is TGTGCCAGCAGCTCACGACAAGACATGAACACTGAAGCTTTCTTT.